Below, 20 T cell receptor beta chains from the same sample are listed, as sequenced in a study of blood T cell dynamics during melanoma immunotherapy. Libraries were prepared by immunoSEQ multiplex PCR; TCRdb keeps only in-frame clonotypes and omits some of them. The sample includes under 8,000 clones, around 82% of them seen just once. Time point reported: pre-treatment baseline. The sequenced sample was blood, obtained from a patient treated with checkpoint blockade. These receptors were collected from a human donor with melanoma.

The CDR3 here is CASSAGTGDQPQHF. Written as DNA, the CDR3 is TGTGCCAGCAGTGCCGGGACAGGGGATCAGCCCCAGCATTTT. The rearrangement uses TRBV6-5 and TRBJ1-5, with TRBD1 identical over 10 bases. CDR3 length: 14 residues. Germline-derived CDR1 and CDR2 are MNHEY and SVGAGI. The J segment lost 5 bases and the V segment lost 5 bases, leaving 3 bases of the junction unmatched.

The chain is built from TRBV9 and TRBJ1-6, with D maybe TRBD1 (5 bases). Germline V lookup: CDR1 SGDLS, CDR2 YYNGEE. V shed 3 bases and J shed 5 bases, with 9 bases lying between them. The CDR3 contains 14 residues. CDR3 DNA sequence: TGTGCCAGCAGCGCTCGACAGAATAATTCACCCCTCCACTTT. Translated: CASSARQNNSPLHF.

CDR3 in amino acids: CAWSRRNEQFF. The CDR3 DNA is TGTGCCTGGAGCCGGAGAAATGAGCAGTTCTTC. The chain uses TRBV30 and TRBJ2-1; no clear D. This CDR3 has 11 amino acids. V gave up 3 bases and J gave up 7 bases, with 7 bases separating them. Germline V gene data show CDR1 as GTSNPN and CDR2 as SVGIG (reference sequence).

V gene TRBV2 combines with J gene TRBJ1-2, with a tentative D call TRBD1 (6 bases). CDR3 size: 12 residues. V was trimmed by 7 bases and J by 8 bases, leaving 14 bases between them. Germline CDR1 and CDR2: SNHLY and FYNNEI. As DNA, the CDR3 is TGTGCCAGCACCACAGGGATCGGCGGCTACACCTTC. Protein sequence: CASTTGIGGYTF.

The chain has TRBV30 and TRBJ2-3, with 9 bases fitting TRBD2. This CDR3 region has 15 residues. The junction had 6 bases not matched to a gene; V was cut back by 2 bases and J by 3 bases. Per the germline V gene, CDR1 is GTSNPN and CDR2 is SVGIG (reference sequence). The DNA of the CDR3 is TGTGCCTGGAGTCTAGCGGGATATTGGACAGATACGCAGTATTTT. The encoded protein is CAWSLAGYWTDTQYF.

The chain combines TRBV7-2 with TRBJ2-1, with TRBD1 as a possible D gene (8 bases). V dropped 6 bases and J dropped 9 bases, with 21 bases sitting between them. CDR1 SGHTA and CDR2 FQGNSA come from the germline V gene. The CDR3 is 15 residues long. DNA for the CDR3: TGTGCCAGCAGGCCAACAGGGGGAGGGAAAGGTGAGCAGTTCTTC. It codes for CASRPTGGGKGEQFF.

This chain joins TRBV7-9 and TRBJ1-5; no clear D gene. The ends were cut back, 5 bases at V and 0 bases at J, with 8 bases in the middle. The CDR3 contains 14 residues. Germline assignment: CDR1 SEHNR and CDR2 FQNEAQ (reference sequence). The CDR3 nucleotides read TGTGCCAGCAGCCTAGACGGTAGCAATCAGCCCCAGCATTTT. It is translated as CASSLDGSNQPQHF. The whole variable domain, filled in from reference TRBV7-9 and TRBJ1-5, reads DTGVSQNPRHKITKRGQNVTFRCDPISEHNRLYWYRQTLGQGPEFLTYFQNEAQLEKSRLLSDRFSAERPKGSFSTLEIQRTEQGDSAMYLCASSLDGSNQPQHFGDGTRLSIL.

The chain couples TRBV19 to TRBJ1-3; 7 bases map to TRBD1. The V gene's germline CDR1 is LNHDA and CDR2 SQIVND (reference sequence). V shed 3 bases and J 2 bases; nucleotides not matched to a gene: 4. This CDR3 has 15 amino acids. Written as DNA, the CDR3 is TGTGCCAGTAGTATTCCGACAGGGACTGGAAACACCATATATTTT. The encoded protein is CASSIPTGTGNTIYF.

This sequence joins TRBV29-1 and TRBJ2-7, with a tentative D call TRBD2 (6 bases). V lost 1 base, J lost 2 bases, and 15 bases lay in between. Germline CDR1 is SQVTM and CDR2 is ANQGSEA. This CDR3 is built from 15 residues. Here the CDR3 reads CSVEGLGSSPYEQYF. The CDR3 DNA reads TGCAGCGTTGAAGGCCTCGGGAGCAGCCCCTACGAGCAGTACTTC.

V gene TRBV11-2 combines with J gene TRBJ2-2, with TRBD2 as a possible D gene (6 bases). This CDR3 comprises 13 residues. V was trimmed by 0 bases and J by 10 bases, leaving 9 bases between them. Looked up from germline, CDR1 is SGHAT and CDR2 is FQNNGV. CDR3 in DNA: TGTGCCAGCAGCTTAGATCGCGGGACGGAGCTGTTTTTT. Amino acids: CASSLDRGTELFF.

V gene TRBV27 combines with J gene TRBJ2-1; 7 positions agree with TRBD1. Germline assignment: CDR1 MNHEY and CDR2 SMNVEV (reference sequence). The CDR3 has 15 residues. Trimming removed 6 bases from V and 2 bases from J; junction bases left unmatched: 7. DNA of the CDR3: TGTGCCAGCAGAGCCCCGGGACAGACCTACAATGAGCAGTTCTTC. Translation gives CASRAPGQTYNEQFF.

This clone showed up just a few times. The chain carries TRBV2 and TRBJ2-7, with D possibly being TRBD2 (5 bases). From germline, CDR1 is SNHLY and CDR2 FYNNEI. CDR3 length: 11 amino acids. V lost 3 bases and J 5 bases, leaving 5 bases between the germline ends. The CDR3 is CASSDGNEQYF. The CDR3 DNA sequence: TGTGCCAGCAGTGACGGGAACGAGCAGTACTTC.

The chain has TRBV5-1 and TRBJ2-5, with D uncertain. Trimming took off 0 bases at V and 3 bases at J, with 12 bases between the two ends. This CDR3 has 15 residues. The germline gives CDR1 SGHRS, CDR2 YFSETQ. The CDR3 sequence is CASSLVGQVEETQYF. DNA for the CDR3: TGCGCCAGCAGCTTGGTGGGCCAAGTAGAAGAGACCCAGTACTTC.

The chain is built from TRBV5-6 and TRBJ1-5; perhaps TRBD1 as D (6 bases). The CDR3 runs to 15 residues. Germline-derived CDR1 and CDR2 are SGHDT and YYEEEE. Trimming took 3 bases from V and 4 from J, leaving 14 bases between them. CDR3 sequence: CASSSYGTRNQPQHF. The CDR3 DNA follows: TGTGCCAGCAGCTCCTACGGGACACGGAATCAGCCCCAGCATTTT.

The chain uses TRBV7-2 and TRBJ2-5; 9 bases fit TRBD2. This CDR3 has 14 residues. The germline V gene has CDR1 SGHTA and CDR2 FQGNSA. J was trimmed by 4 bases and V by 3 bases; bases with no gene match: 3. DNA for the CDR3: TGTGCCAGCAGCTTCATAGCGGGGGCAGAGACCCAGTACTTC. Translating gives CASSFIAGAETQYF.

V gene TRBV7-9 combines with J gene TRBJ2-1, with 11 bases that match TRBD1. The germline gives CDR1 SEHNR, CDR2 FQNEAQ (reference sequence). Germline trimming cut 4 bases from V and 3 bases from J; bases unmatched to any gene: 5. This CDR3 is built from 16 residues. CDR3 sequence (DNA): TGTGCCAGCAGCTCAACGGGACAGGGGGGCTACAATGAGCAGTTCTTC. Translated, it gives CASSSTGQGGYNEQFF.

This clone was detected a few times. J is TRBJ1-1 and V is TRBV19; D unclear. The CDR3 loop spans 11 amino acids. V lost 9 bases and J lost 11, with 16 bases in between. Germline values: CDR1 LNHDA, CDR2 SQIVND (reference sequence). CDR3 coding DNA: TGTGCCAGCACGACTTGGTATGGGGCTTTCTTT. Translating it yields CASTTWYGAFF.

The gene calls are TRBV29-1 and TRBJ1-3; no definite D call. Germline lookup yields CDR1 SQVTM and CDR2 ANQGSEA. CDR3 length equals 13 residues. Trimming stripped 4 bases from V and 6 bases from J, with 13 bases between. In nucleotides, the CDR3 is TGCAGCGTTGCTCTAGGGTCGGAAAACACCATATATTTT. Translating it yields CSVALGSENTIYF.

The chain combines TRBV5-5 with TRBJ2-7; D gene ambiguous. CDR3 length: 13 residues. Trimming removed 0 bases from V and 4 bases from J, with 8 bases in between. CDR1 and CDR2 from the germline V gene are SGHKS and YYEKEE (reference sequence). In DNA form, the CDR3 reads TGTGCCAGCAGCTTGGCCAGTGGATACGAGCAGTACTTC. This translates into CASSLASGYEQYF.

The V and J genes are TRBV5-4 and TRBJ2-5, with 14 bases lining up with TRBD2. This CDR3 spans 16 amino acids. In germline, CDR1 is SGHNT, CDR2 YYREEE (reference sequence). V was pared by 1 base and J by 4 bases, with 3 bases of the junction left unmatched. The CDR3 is CASSLRTSGRRETQYF. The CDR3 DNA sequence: TGTGCCAGCAGCTTGAGGACTAGCGGGAGGAGAGAGACCCAGTACTTC.